Detailed here is one T cell receptor (beta chain). Its antigen remains unidentified. Coverage ceases 3 residues before the CDR3 finishes, and the germline J gene fills in the end. This specimen belongs to a study of T cells in women clearing cervical HPV infection. Study background: Blood came at first lesion visit for cases, post-clearance for controls. Study observations and caveats: CIN3+ cases had significantly higher TCR repertoire richness than controls, but evenness did not differ.

In germline, CDR1 is SGHRS, CDR2 YFSETQ. V lost 6 bases, J lost 0 bases, and 9 bases lay in between. The CDR3 length is 13 residues. Sequenced by immunoSEQ multiplex PCR; TCRdb stores in-frame clones only, minus some. This sample contains approximately 25,000 clones. This clonotype originated in a woman aged 18 to 75 with a cervical HPV16 infection that either progressed to CIN3+ or cleared (not recorded which). Sequencing was performed on blood buffy coat. J is TRBJ2-5 and V is TRBV5-1; D perhaps matches TRBD1 (5 bases). CDR3 DNA, as far as it was read: TGCGCCAGCACCGGACACTACCAAGAGACC. Protein sequence: CASTGHYQET. The CDR3 in full is CASTGHYQETQYF. Filled out from reference TRBV5-1 and TRBJ2-5, the complete variable domain reads KAGVTQTPRYLIKTRGQQVTLSCSPISGHRSVSWYQQTPGQGLQFLFEYFSETQRNKGNFPGRFSGRQFSNSRSEMNVSTLELGDSALYLCASTGHYQETQYFGPGTRLLVL.